A single sample gave rise to the 6 T cell receptor beta chains below, sequenced in a study of beta chain features in type 1 diabetes (dated by TCRdb to about 2018). Library preparation used the immunoSEQ multiplex PCR assay. The entire amount of isolated RNA was reverse transcribed using the High Capacity cDNA Reverse Transcription Kit, so the sequenced TCRB transcripts were expressed ones. Drawn from immuneACCESS, this table holds only the in-frame rearrangements with V and J called that TCRdb kept. Clones are partly lost; checked studies trace under half to an unresolved V gene and leave the rest unexplained. The sample table holds a few hundred thousand clones, of which around 10% were seen once. The top ten constitute about 0.64% of the sample. Their antigens are not known. The study at large found these results: Type 1 diabetes patients showed a moderate but significant shortening of TCRB CDR3 length in all four CD4+ subsets.

Sequencing used central memory CD4+ T cells from blood. Receptors were obtained from a man aged 25 to 45 with type 1 diabetes.

This clone has more than one count but fewer than ten. V gene TRBV2 combines with J gene TRBJ2-6; 7 bases match TRBD1. The V segment lost 6 bases and the J segment 1 base; nucleotides outside the gene matches: 6. This CDR3 is built from 16 residues. The germline CDR1 and CDR2 sequences are SNHLY and FYNNEI. The CDR3 bases are TGTGCCAGCAGCCGACAGGGTGGTTCTGGGGCCAACGTCCTGACTTTC. It yields the protein CASSRQGGSGANVLTF.

Details on this clone: A far bigger clonotype differs at one base, so this is likely a read error. Here the CDR3 reads CASSLHPTSVAFF. Here the CDR3 DNA reads TGCGCCAGCAGCTTGCATCCGACCTCTGTAGCTTTCTTT. The V gene is TRBV5-1, the J gene TRBJ1-1; D is undetermined. Trimming removed 1 base from V and 10 bases from J, with 14 bases in between. The germline V gene has CDR1 SGHRS and CDR2 YFSETQ. The CDR3 is 13 amino acids.

The genes are TRBV7-2 and TRBJ1-1, with 7 bases aligning to TRBD1. CDR1 is SGHTA and CDR2 is FQGNSA in the germline V gene. With V trimmed by 4 bases and J by 8 bases, 10 bases remained unmatched. CDR3 length: 14 amino acids. Written as DNA, the CDR3 is TGTGCCAGCAGCTACAACAGGGGAATAGGAGAAGCTTTCTTT. Protein product: CASSYNRGIGEAFF.

The chain links TRBV7-9 to TRBJ2-1; TRBD2 aligns across 9 bases. The trim removed 1 base at V and 7 bases at J, leaving 5 bases unmatched. The CDR3 extends over 15 amino acids. Per the germline V gene, CDR1 is SEHNR and CDR2 is FQNEAQ (reference sequence). The CDR3 nucleotides are TGTGCCAGCAGCTTAGTGCTAGCGGGGAGGAATGAGCAGTTCTTC. The encoded protein is CASSLVLAGRNEQFF.

This clone appeared once. No conserved phenylalanine or tryptophan ends this CDR3, so it is likely a read error. The CDR3 nucleotides are TGTGCCAGCAGCCCGGACGGACAGGGCGGTCAGCCCCAGCATCTT. This codes for CASSPDGQGGQPQHL. The V call is TRBV9, the J call TRBJ1-5; the match to TRBD1 covers 8 bases. In germline, CDR1 is SGDLS, CDR2 YYNGEE. The length of the CDR3 is 15 residues. Losses at the gene ends were 4 bases for V and 6 bases for J; bases not matched to a gene: 9.

As concerns this clone: The sample carries other DNA sequences with the same CDR3. This sequence joins TRBV7-2 and TRBJ1-2, with 7 bases that match TRBD1. V shed 5 bases, J shed 2 bases, and the junction held 2 bases outside the gene matches. The CDR3 is 13 residues long. Germline V gene sequence: CDR1 SGHTA, CDR2 FQGNSA. CDR3 DNA: TGTGCCAGCAGCCTACAGGGGAACTATGGCTACACCTTC. Translation gives CASSLQGNYGYTF.